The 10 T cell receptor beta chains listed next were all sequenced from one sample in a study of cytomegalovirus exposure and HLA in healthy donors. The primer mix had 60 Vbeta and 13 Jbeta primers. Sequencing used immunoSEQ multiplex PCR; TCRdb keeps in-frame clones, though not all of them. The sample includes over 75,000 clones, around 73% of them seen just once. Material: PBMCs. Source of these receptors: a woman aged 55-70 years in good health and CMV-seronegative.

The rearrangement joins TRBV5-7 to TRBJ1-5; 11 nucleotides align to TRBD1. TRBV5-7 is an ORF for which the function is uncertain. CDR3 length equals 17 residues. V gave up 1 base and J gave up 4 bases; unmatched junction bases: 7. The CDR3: CASSLRDRGAFNQPQHF. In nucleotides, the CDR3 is TGTGCCAGCAGCTTGAGGGACAGGGGGGCATTTAATCAGCCCCAGCATTTT.

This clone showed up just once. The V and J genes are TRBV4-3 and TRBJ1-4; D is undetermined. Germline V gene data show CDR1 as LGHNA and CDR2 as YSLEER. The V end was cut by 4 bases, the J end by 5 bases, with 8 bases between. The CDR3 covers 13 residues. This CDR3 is CASSLRQNEKLFF. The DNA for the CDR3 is TGCGCCAGCAGCCTACGTCAGAATGAAAAACTGTTTTTT.

CDR3 loop: CASSELSGGDAGELFF. The DNA of the CDR3 is TGTGCCAGCAGTGAATTGAGTGGCGGGGACGCCGGGGAGCTGTTTTTT. V gene TRBV25-1 combines with J gene TRBJ2-2, with D perhaps matching TRBD2 (6 bases). Germline values: CDR1 MGHDK, CDR2 SYGVNS. V shed 1 base and J shed 6 bases, with 15 bases lying between them. This CDR3 region has 16 residues.

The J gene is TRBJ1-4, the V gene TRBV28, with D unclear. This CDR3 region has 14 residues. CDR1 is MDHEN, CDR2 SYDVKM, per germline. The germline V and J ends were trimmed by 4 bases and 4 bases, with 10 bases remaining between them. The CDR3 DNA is TGTGCCAGCAGTTACCCCCCGGTTAATGAAAAACTGTTTTTT. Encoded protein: CASSYPPVNEKLFF.

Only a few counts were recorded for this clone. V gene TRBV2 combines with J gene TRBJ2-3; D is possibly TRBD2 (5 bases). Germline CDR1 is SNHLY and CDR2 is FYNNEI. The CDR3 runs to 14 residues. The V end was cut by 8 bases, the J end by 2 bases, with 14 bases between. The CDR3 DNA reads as TGTGCCAGCCTAGCAAGACTTCCCACAGATACGCAGTATTTT. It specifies CASLARLPTDTQYF.

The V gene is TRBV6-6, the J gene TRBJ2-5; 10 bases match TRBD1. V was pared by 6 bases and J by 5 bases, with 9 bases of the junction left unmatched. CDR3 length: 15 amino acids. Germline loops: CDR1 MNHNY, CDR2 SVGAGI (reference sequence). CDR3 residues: CASSPRDRGLETQYF. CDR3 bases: TGTGCCAGCAGCCCCCGGGACAGGGGATTGGAGACCCAGTACTTC.

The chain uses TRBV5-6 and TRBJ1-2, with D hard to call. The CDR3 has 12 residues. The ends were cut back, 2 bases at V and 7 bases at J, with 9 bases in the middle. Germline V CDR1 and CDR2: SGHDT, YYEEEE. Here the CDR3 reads CASSFIRSGYTF. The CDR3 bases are TGTGCCAGCAGCTTCATCCGGAGTGGCTACACCTTC.

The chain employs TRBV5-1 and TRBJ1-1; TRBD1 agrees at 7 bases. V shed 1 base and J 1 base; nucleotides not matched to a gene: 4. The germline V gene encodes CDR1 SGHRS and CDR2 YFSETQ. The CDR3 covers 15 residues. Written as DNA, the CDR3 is TGCGCCAGCAGCTTGATGACAGGGAGGAACACTGAAGCTTTCTTT. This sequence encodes CASSLMTGRNTEAFF.

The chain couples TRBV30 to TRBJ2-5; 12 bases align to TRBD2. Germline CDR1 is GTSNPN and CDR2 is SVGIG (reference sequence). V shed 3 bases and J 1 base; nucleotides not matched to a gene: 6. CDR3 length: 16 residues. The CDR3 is CAWSSGTSGSQETQYF. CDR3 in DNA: TGTGCCTGGAGCTCCGGGACTAGCGGGTCCCAAGAGACCCAGTACTTC. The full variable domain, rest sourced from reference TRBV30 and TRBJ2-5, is SQTIHQWPATLVQPVGSPLSLECTVEGTSNPNLYWYRQAAGRGLQLLFYSVGIGQISSEVPQNLSASRPQDRQFILSSKKLLLSDSGFYLCAWSSGTSGSQETQYFGPGTRLLVL.

CDR3 DNA: TGCGCCAGCAGCCCAGACGACGGGAGCCAAGAGACCCAGTACTTC. Amino acids: CASSPDDGSQETQYF. The chain carries TRBV4-3 and TRBJ2-5; D may be TRBD2 (6 bases). With 4 bases removed from V and 1 base from J, the gap between germline ends came to 13 bases. Germline CDR1 and CDR2: LGHNA and YSLEER. This CDR3 has 15 amino acids.